This TCR beta chain was profiled in a study of T-cell memory formation after mild COVID-19. Study results and limitations: Clones shrinking between day 15 and 85 showed a balanced CD4/CD8 split, and those that grew later tilted toward CD4+. Shrinking CD4+ clones resided mostly in CM and EM, and CD8+ ones in EMRA.

A 5'RACE reaction primed in the constant segment made cDNA libraries of TCR alpha and TCR beta, and these carried sample barcodes and UMIs. TCRdb reprocessed the 5' RACE reads via MiXCR and lists one record per CDR3 protein. The table lists 380,000 or so distinct CDR3 sequences, 13% to 15% of them singletons. Worth noting for this clonotype: Its specificity is unknown.

The TCR sequence derives from a man younger than 35 who had mild COVID-19 (a few samples of this study predate the infection). Cell type and time point are not known. Sequencing input: PBMCs or a T cell subset sorted from them (not recorded which).

CDR3 nucleotides: TGCAGCGTTGAAGGTGCCAGTGCCGGGACAGGAGATTATAGCAATCAGCCCCAGCATTTT. Translation: CSVEGASAGTGDYSNQPQHF. The rearrangement joins TRBV29-1 to TRBJ1-5; 8 positions agree with TRBD1. The CDR3 is 20 residues long. Germline V gene data show CDR1 as SQVTM and CDR2 as ANQGSEA. The ends lost 1 base at V and 0 bases at J; junction bases unmatched: 17.